Given below is one TCR beta chain in context. Produced via immunoSEQ multiplex PCR; TCRdb's table is partial and in-frame only. Of about 200,000 clones listed, about 88% are singletons. The sample comes from a study of blood T cell repertoires in COVID-19. Sequenced material: peripheral blood. This receptor was obtained from a man in his 60s with acute or convalescent COVID-19.

The DNA for the CDR3 is TGTGCCAGCAGCCCCGGAGGGACAGCGAACACCGGGGAGCTGTTTTTT. It is translated as CASSPGGTANTGELFF. V is TRBV7-2 and J is TRBJ2-2; tentatively, D is TRBD1 (7 bases). The CDR3 covers 16 residues. CDR1 SGHTA and CDR2 FQGNSA come from the germline V gene. The V and J ends lost 5 bases and 0 bases respectively, with 13 bases between them. The whole variable domain, filled in from reference TRBV7-2 and TRBJ2-2, reads GAGVSQSPSNKVTEKGKDVELRCDPISGHTALYWYRQSLGQGLEFLIYFQGNSAPDKSGLPSDRFSAERTGGSVSTLTIQRTQQEDSAVYLCASSPGGTANTGELFFGEGSRLTVL.